This T cell receptor (beta chain) was found in a study of cytotoxic CD8 clonotypes in ibrutinib-treated CLL. For the study at large: Following a median about eleven months of treatment, with a range of 6 to 36, response samples were taken. The study, taken as a whole, reports: The clonality went up when patients responded to ibrutinib and dropped back toward baseline at progression. T-cell clonality at baseline went above that of age-matched healthy donors and rose and fell with circulating CD8+ T-cell counts.

The CDR3 covers 13 residues. V shed 10 bases and J 1 base; nucleotides not matched to a gene: 5. Germline V lookup: CDR1 LNHDA, CDR2 SQIVND (reference sequence). Deep sequencing aimed at 1 in 200,000 to 1 in 1 million T cells' resolution. Libraries were prepared by immunoSEQ multiplex PCR; TCRdb keeps only in-frame clonotypes and omits some of them. The repertoire consists of nearly 300,000 clones, with around 77% occurring once and the leading ten covering around 5.3%. Remarks on this clone: Its antigen remains unknown.

The sample here was PBMCs, taken at disease progression, from a patient treated with ibrutinib. The chain is built from TRBV19 and TRBJ2-3; 7 bases match TRBD2. The source is a human donor with chronic lymphocytic leukemia. This CDR3 is CATGGSRTDTQYF. The CDR3 coding sequence is TGTGCCACCGGGGGGTCGCGCACAGATACGCAGTATTTT.